This TCR beta chain originates from a study of shared clonotypes between healthy human individuals. General observations from the study: Non-shared clonotypes were found to have lower generation probabilities than the clonotypes that were shared by all four of the sorted-subset donors.

Naive CD8 populations comprised CD45RO-negative cells positively selected for CCR7, excluding terminally differentiated effector memory CD45RA+ cells. On this clone: Its antigen is as yet unknown.

Genomic DNA of every subset was divided equally among multiple immunoSEQ plates. As processed by the authors: For the immunoSEQ data, sequences were junction-only without quality scores, so filtering differed. Generated by immunoSEQ multiplex PCR, the TCRdb table keeps only in-frame clones and is missing some. The V and J calls and the clone size are those of that table, but D and trimming were determined from the DNA. The sample holds about 1,900,000 clones, over 85% seen once. CDR1 is SGHAT, CDR2 FQNNGV, per germline. The V gene end was trimmed by 8 bases and the J gene end by 4 bases; junction bases not matched to a gene: 14. There are 16 residues in the CDR3.

V usage is TRBV11-2 and J usage is TRBJ2-1; 7 bases align to TRBD2. The TCR comes from a man aged 18 to 29 in good health. Sequenced sample: naive CD8+ T cells sorted from blood. The CDR3 sequence is CASGTLRREDYNEQFF. As DNA, the CDR3 is TGTGCCAGCGGGACGTTACGACGGGAGGATTACAATGAGCAGTTCTTC.